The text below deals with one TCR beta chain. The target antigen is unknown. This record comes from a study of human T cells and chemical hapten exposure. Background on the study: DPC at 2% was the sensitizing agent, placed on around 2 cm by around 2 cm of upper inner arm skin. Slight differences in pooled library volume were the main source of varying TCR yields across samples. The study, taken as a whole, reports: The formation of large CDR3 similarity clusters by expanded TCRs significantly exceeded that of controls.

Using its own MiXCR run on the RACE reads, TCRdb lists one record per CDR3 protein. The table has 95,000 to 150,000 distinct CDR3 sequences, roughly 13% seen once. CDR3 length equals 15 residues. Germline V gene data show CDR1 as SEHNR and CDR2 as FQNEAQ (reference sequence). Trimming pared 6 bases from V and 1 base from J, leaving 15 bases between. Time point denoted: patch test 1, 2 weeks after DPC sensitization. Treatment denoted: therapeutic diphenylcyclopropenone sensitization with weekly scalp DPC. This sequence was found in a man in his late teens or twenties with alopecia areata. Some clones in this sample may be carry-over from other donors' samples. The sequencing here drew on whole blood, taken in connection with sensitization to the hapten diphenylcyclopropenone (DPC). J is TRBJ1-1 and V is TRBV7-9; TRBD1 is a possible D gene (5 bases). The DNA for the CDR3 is TGTGCCAGCAGTTATGCTGCTAGGGGGAACACTGAAGCTTTCTTT. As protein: CASSYAARGNTEAFF.